Below are 21 T cell receptor beta chains sequenced from a single sample in a study of technical replicates of blood from four donors. This table comes from immunoSEQ multiplex PCR, and its TCRdb copy is limited to in-frame clones, with some not included. The sample records roughly 76,000 clones, 94% being singletons. The specimen was T cells isolated from PBMCs. These receptors came from a human donor in good health.

The chain is built from TRBV15 and TRBJ1-4, with D maybe TRBD1 (5 bases). With 8 bases removed from V and 8 bases from J, the gap between germline ends came to 12 bases. The germline V gene encodes CDR1 LNHNV and CDR2 YYDKDF (reference sequence). The CDR3 is 12 residues long. The CDR3: CATDGRDEKLFF. CDR3 nucleotides: TGTGCCACCGATGGGAGGGACGAAAAACTGTTTTTT.

The genes are TRBV2 and TRBJ2-3, with a tentative D call TRBD1 (7 bases). The CDR3 contains 22 residues. V gave up 10 bases and J gave up 7 bases, with 45 bases separating them. Germline V CDR1 and CDR2: SNHLY, FYNNEI. The CDR3 here is CATKNLRTVAWADREVRHTQYF. DNA of the CDR3: TGTGCCACCAAAAACCTGAGAACCGTAGCCTGGGCAGACAGGGAGGTACGACATACGCAGTATTTT.

This chain joins TRBV9 and TRBJ1-1; 9 nucleotides agree with TRBD1. This CDR3 comprises 13 residues. Germline CDR1 is SGDLS and CDR2 is YYNGEE. V gave up 4 bases and J gave up 7 bases; unmatched junction bases: 5. The CDR3 nucleotides read TGTGCCAGCAGCCGGGACAGGGTAGGTGAAGCTTTCTTT. This codes for CASSRDRVGEAFF.

The rearrangement links TRBV4-1 to TRBJ2-1, with D possibly being TRBD2 (6 bases). The CDR3 length is 14 residues. Trimming took off 0 bases at V and 4 bases at J, with 7 bases between the two ends. Germline CDR1 is MGHRA and CDR2 is YSYEKL. For the CDR3, the DNA is TGCGCCAGCAGCCAAGAGGGGGGTTACAATGAGCAGTTCTTC. Translation gives CASSQEGGYNEQFF.

The chain uses TRBV6-4 and TRBJ2-1, with no clear D. The CDR3 is 13 amino acids. Germline assignment: CDR1 MRHNA and CDR2 SNTAGT. Trimming removed 3 bases from V and 9 bases from J, with 12 bases in between. DNA for the CDR3: TGTGCCAGCAGTGATCAGGTTGACGGTGAGCAGTTCTTC. Translated, it gives CASSDQVDGEQFF.

The rearrangement joins TRBV5-1 to TRBJ1-1, with a weak D call TRBD1 (6 bases). Germline V gene data show CDR1 as SGHRS and CDR2 as YFSETQ. This CDR3 is 15 amino acids long. The germline V and J ends were trimmed by 2 bases and 5 bases, with 16 bases remaining between them. This CDR3 reads CASSFSQGMETEAFF. The CDR3 DNA reads TGCGCCAGCAGCTTCTCCCAGGGGATGGAGACTGAAGCTTTCTTT.

The chain uses TRBV5-8 and TRBJ2-1, with 7 nucleotides matching TRBD2. The CDR3 length is 16 residues. V trimming: 3 bases; J trimming: 2 bases; junction bases outside the gene matches: 8. Germline CDR1 and CDR2: SGHTS and YDEGEE. The CDR3: CASSSSGHLTYNEQFF. CDR3 coding DNA: TGTGCCAGCAGCTCTAGCGGCCACTTAACCTACAATGAGCAGTTCTTC.

This clone was counted once. The rearrangement joins TRBV19 to TRBJ2-2, with D tentatively TRBD1 (6 bases). CDR1 and CDR2 (germline): LNHDA, SQIVND (reference sequence). The V end lost 6 bases, the J end lost 7 bases, and 12 bases lay between the germline ends. The CDR3 covers 13 residues. The CDR3 nucleotides read TGTGCCAGTAGCCCGACAGGAAACGGGGAGCTGTTTTTT. Protein: CASSPTGNGELFF.

This chain connects TRBV2 to TRBJ2-2; a weak D match, TRBD2 (6 bases). There are 14 residues in the CDR3. Germline-derived CDR1 and CDR2 are SNHLY and FYNNEI. The V and J ends lost 4 bases and 1 base respectively, with 7 bases between them. The CDR3 DNA sequence: TGTGCCAGCAGTGTGGGAGGGAACACCGGGGAGCTGTTTTTT. Protein sequence: CASSVGGNTGELFF.

J is TRBJ2-7 and V is TRBV18; TRBD2 matches at 8 bases. In germline, CDR1 is KGHSH, CDR2 LQKENI. The CDR3 length is 13 residues. The J segment lost 3 bases and the V segment lost 3 bases, leaving 1 base of the junction unmatched. CDR3 sequence: CASSPTSVYEQYF. The CDR3 nucleotides are TGTGCCAGCTCACCGACTAGCGTCTACGAGCAGTACTTC.

V gene TRBV4-1 combines with J gene TRBJ2-7; D is uncertain. Per germline, CDR1 MGHRA and CDR2 YSYEKL. The CDR3 runs 14 residues. The V gene lost 0 bases and the J gene lost 3 bases, with 9 bases spanning the gap. Here the CDR3 reads CASSQEHRYYEQYF. For the CDR3, the DNA is TGCGCCAGCAGCCAAGAGCACAGATACTACGAGCAGTACTTC.

V is TRBV9 and J is TRBJ1-1, with D tentatively TRBD1 (6 bases). V gave up 5 bases and J gave up 1 base, with 9 bases separating them. CDR1 and CDR2 (germline): SGDLS, YYNGEE. This CDR3 has 13 residues. This CDR3 reads CASSPRGNTEAFF. The CDR3 nucleotides read TGTGCCAGCAGTCCCAGGGGGAACACTGAAGCTTTCTTT.

The V call is TRBV2, the J call TRBJ1-1; tentatively, D is TRBD1 (5 bases). The germline CDR1 and CDR2 sequences are SNHLY and FYNNEI. Trimming stripped 6 bases from V and 5 bases from J, with 10 bases between. There are 12 residues in the CDR3. CDR3 bases: TGTGCCAGCAGGGGAAGGGGTACTGAAGCTTTCTTT. It encodes CASRGRGTEAFF.

CDR3 nucleotide sequence: TGTGCCAGCAGTGATTGGGACAGGGCTAACTATGGCTACACCTTC. This encodes CASSDWDRANYGYTF. The chain couples TRBV25-1 to TRBJ1-2; 9 bases map to TRBD1. Germline CDR1 and CDR2: MGHDK and SYGVNS. Losses at the gene ends were 3 bases for V and 0 bases for J; bases not matched to a gene: 2. The CDR3 loop spans 15 amino acids.

The chain couples TRBV5-1 to TRBJ1-1; D is perhaps TRBD1 (6 bases). V was shortened by 4 bases and J by 4 bases, with 8 bases between the two germline ends. Per the germline V gene, CDR1 is SGHRS and CDR2 is YFSETQ. The CDR3 contains 12 residues. The DNA for the CDR3 is TGCGCCAGCAGCCCGACAGGCACTGAAGCTTTCTTT. It yields the protein CASSPTGTEAFF. The whole variable domain, filled in from reference TRBV5-1 and TRBJ1-1, reads KAGVTQTPRYLIKTRGQQVTLSCSPISGHRSVSWYQQTPGQGLQFLFEYFSETQRNKGNFPGRFSGRQFSNSRSEMNVSTLELGDSALYLCASSPTGTEAFFGQGTRLTVV.

This rearrangement joins TRBV7-9 to TRBJ1-5; 8 positions match TRBD1. V trimming: 2 bases; J trimming: 4 bases; junction bases outside the gene matches: 10. The CDR3 has 17 residues. Germline V gene lookup returns CDR1 SEHNR and CDR2 FQNEAQ (reference sequence). The CDR3 protein is CASSLTRDRLPNQPQHF. The DNA for the CDR3 is TGTGCCAGCAGCTTAACTCGGGACAGGCTCCCTAATCAGCCCCAGCATTTT. Supplemented by reference TRBV7-9 and TRBJ1-5, the full variable domain reads DTGVSQNPRHKITKRGQNVTFRCDPISEHNRLYWYRQTLGQGPEFLTYFQNEAQLEKSRLLSDRFSAERPKGSFSTLEIQRTEQGDSAMYLCASSLTRDRLPNQPQHFGDGTRLSIL.

This chain joins TRBV11-2 and TRBJ2-7; 9 positions match TRBD1. V lost 4 bases to trimming and J lost 5 bases; unmatched junction nucleotides: 9. This CDR3 is 15 amino acids long. Germline CDR1 reads SGHAT; CDR2 reads FQNNGV. The CDR3 DNA reads as TGTGCCAGCAGCTCCGTCGGGACAGGGTTTCACGAGCAGTACTTC. Protein sequence: CASSSVGTGFHEQYF.

The J gene is TRBJ1-3, the V gene TRBV7-9, with a tentative D call TRBD1 (6 bases). The CDR3 loop spans 13 amino acids. The V end was cut by 8 bases, the J end by 6 bases, with 14 bases between. The germline gives CDR1 SEHNR, CDR2 FQNEAQ (reference sequence). The CDR3: CASGDTGSNTIYF. The CDR3 region has the DNA TGTGCCAGCGGGGACACAGGGTCAAACACCATATATTTT.

The chain carries TRBV25-1 and TRBJ2-7; TRBD1 is a possible D gene (6 bases). Trimming stripped 7 bases from V and 9 bases from J, with 13 bases between. The CDR3 sequence is 11 residues long. Germline V gene lookup returns CDR1 MGHDK and CDR2 SYGVNS. The CDR3 loop reads CASTFRTVQYF. Written as DNA, the CDR3 is TGTGCCAGCACCTTCCGGACAGTGCAGTACTTC.

This clone was observed a single time. The genes are TRBV7-3 and TRBJ2-3; D is possibly TRBD2 (5 bases). This CDR3 comprises 14 residues. Trimming removed 5 bases at V and 4 bases at J, with 13 bases between. The V gene's germline CDR1 is SGHTA and CDR2 FQGTGA. CDR3 loop: CASSHGELPDTQYF. CDR3 in DNA: TGTGCCAGCAGCCACGGGGAGCTTCCAGATACGCAGTATTTT. The full variable domain, its missing parts supplied by reference TRBV7-3 and TRBJ2-3, is GAGVSQTPSNKVTEKGKYVELRCDPISGHTALYWYRQSLGQGPEFLIYFQGTGAADDSGLPNDRFFAVRPEGSVSTLKIQRTERGDSAVYLCASSHGELPDTQYFGPGTRLTVL.

J is TRBJ2-3 and V is TRBV10-1, with 7 bases matching TRBD2. CDR1 WNHNN and CDR2 SYGVQD come from the germline V gene (reference sequence). V shed 4 bases, J shed 2 bases, and the junction held 6 bases outside the gene matches. The length of the CDR3 is 15 residues. CDR3: CASSVQAGPTDTQYF. Here the CDR3 DNA reads TGCGCCAGCAGTGTTCAAGCGGGGCCCACAGATACGCAGTATTTT.